What follows are 28 T cell receptor beta chains derived from one specimen sequenced in a study of CD8+CD57+ T cells in acquired aplastic anemia. Profiling of TCR beta VDJ combinations and CDR3 sequences used genomic DNA as template. MiXCR, run by TCRdb on the reads, gives a single entry per CDR3 protein. This sample has 65,000 to 85,000 distinct CDR3 sequences, with roughly 50% found just once. Material: sorted CD4+, CD8+, or CD8+CD57+ T cells (not recorded which) from PBMCs. The origin of the receptors is a human donor in good health, serving as a control.

This clonotype was observed many times. J is TRBJ1-1 and V is TRBV7-3; no clear D. Trimming cost V 1 base and J 1 base, with 4 bases left between them. Germline V CDR1 and CDR2: SGHTA, FQGTGA. The CDR3 runs to 13 residues. In nucleotides, the CDR3 is TGTGCCAGCAGCTTAAATGGGAACACTGAAGCTTTCTTT. Translation: CASSLNGNTEAFF.

The gene calls are TRBV7-2 and TRBJ1-2, with D maybe TRBD1 (6 bases). Looked up from germline, CDR1 is SGHTA and CDR2 is FQGNSA. V was pared by 3 bases and J by 2 bases, with 10 bases between. This CDR3 is 14 amino acids long. CDR3 region: CASSFRGPNYGYTF. DNA for the CDR3: TGTGCCAGCAGCTTCAGGGGCCCGAACTATGGCTACACCTTC.

The V call is TRBV7-9, the J call TRBJ1-1; 7 bases fit TRBD1. The CDR3 has 13 amino acids. Trimming took 5 bases from V and 5 from J; bases not matched to a gene: 5. Looked up from germline, CDR1 is SEHNR and CDR2 is FQNEAQ (reference sequence). CDR3 residues: CASSPQGETEAFF. The CDR3 coding sequence is TGTGCCAGCAGCCCCCAGGGGGAAACTGAAGCTTTCTTT.

This clonotype was seen repeatedly, ten times or more. The rearrangement joins TRBV6-4 to TRBJ1-1; D is perhaps TRBD1 (5 bases). Germline V gene data show CDR1 as MRHNA and CDR2 as SNTAGT. Trimming stripped 3 bases from V and 1 base from J, with 9 bases between. This CDR3 region has 14 residues. This chain's CDR3 is CASSDGGENTEAFF. DNA of the CDR3: TGTGCCAGCAGTGATGGAGGGGAGAACACTGAAGCTTTCTTT.

This clonotype was picked up many times. The V gene is TRBV20-1, the J gene TRBJ2-1; 11 positions agree with TRBD2. Trimming removed 2 bases from V and 12 bases from J; junction bases left unmatched: 0. The CDR3 has 11 residues. Germline CDR1 reads DFQATT; CDR2 reads SNEGSKA (reference sequence). The CDR3 coding sequence is TGCAGTGCTAGACTAGCGGGAGGGCAGTTCTTC. It specifies CSARLAGGQFF.

This clonotype has only a few counts. This could be a read error, since a much larger clone is one nucleotide away. The gene calls are TRBV6-5 and TRBJ1-5; D remains unclear. CDR1 and CDR2 from the germline V gene are MNHEY and SVGAGI. The V gene lost 4 bases and the J gene lost 0 bases, with 13 bases spanning the gap. This CDR3 contains 16 residues. The CDR3 loop is CASSSLAGLSNQPQHF. CDR3 DNA sequence: TGTGCCAGCAGTTCTTTGGCGGGCCTTAGCAATCAGCCCCAGCATTTT.

V usage is TRBV10-3 and J usage is TRBJ1-2; D not resolved. V was pared by 7 bases and J by 2 bases, with 11 bases between. The germline V gene has CDR1 ENHRY and CDR2 SYGVKD. The CDR3 has 13 residues. The CDR3 region is CAIMKGTNYGYTF. CDR3 in DNA: TGTGCCATCATGAAAGGAACCAACTATGGCTACACCTTC.

This clonotype was seen just once. The gene calls are TRBV4-1 and TRBJ1-6; TRBD1 matches 8 bases. The V gene's germline CDR1 is MGHRA and CDR2 YSYEKL. V shed 2 bases and J 5 bases; nucleotides not matched to a gene: 2. CDR3 length: 15 amino acids. DNA of the CDR3: TGCGCCAGCAGCCAAACGGGACAGGATAATTCACCCCTCCACTTT. Protein sequence: CASSQTGQDNSPLHF.

This sequence joins TRBV2 and TRBJ2-7; no definite D call. Germline V gene sequence: CDR1 SNHLY, CDR2 FYNNEI. V was cut by 7 bases and J by 3 bases, with 4 bases left in between. This CDR3 has 10 residues. The CDR3 nucleotides read TGTGCCAGCAAACTCTACGAGCAGTACTTC. Translated: CASKLYEQYF.

V is TRBV10-3 and J is TRBJ2-3, with 7 bases that match TRBD1. The CDR3 runs to 13 residues. Germline V gene data show CDR1 as ENHRY and CDR2 as SYGVKD. The V segment lost 11 bases and the J segment 4 bases; nucleotides outside the gene matches: 9. Here the CDR3 reads CAATPQGADTQYF. CDR3 DNA: TGTGCCGCTACACCTCAGGGGGCAGATACGCAGTATTTT.

This chain joins TRBV15 and TRBJ1-1; tentative D call: TRBD1 (5 bases). This CDR3 has 16 amino acids. V lost 0 bases to trimming and J lost 3 bases, with 14 bases between them. Germline V gene sequence: CDR1 LNHNV, CDR2 YYDKDF (reference sequence). This CDR3 reads CATSRDMGVGDTEAFF. DNA for the CDR3: TGTGCCACCAGCAGAGACATGGGGGTCGGGGACACTGAAGCTTTCTTT.

In regard to this clonotype: Being one base from a much bigger clone, this may be a read error. No conserved phenylalanine or tryptophan is present at the end of the CDR3, so a read error is the likely explanation. This sequence joins TRBV27 and TRBJ2-3; TRBD2 agrees at 8 bases. Germline values: CDR1 MNHEY, CDR2 SMNVEV (reference sequence). J was trimmed by 4 bases and V by 10 bases; bases with no gene match: 7. The CDR3 has 13 amino acids. The chain's CDR3 is CATRGGGSDTQYL. The DNA of the CDR3 is TGTGCCACCCGGGGGGGTGGATCAGATACGCAGTATCTT.

V and J are TRBV24-1 and TRBJ2-7; D not resolved. The CDR3 has 15 residues. CDR1 is KGHDR and CDR2 is SFDVKD in the germline V gene. Trimming pared 2 bases from V and 2 bases from J, leaving 12 bases between. CDR3 coding DNA: TGTGCCACCAGTGATTCCTACGGGCGAACCTACGAGCAGTACTTC. This codes for CATSDSYGRTYEQYF.

This sequence joins TRBV9 and TRBJ1-5, with no clear D. The V and J ends lost 7 bases and 4 bases respectively, with 9 bases between them. The CDR3 runs 12 residues. The germline gives CDR1 SGDLS, CDR2 YYNGEE. CDR3 protein: CASGRGNQPQHF. Written as DNA, the CDR3 is TGTGCCAGCGGTCGGGGAAATCAGCCCCAGCATTTT.

The table lists this clonotype with many counts. The chain combines TRBV6-5 with TRBJ2-1; 11 nucleotides align to TRBD2. Germline V lookup: CDR1 MNHEY, CDR2 SVGAGI. The V and J ends lost 0 bases and 4 bases, in that order; junction bases with no gene match: 5. This CDR3 region has 17 residues. The CDR3 reads CASSYSVASGGYNEQFF. CDR3 DNA: TGTGCCAGCAGTTACTCGGTCGCTAGCGGGGGGTACAATGAGCAGTTCTTC.

The chain employs TRBV15 and TRBJ1-1; 7 bases fit TRBD1. With 0 bases clipped from V and 0 bases from J, the junction kept 4 bases outside the gene matches. Germline V gene lookup returns CDR1 LNHNV and CDR2 YYDKDF (reference sequence). CDR3 length: 16 residues. CDR3 DNA: TGTGCCACCAGCAGAGATCACAGGGGATTGAACACTGAAGCTTTCTTT. The encoded protein is CATSRDHRGLNTEAFF.

The rearrangement links TRBV2 to TRBJ2-2, with 8 bases aligning to TRBD1. The CDR3 is 14 amino acids. CDR1 is SNHLY, CDR2 FYNNEI, per germline. The junction had 6 bases not matched to a gene; V was cut back by 4 bases and J by 8 bases. Written as DNA, the CDR3 is TGTGCCAGCAGTGTCGGACAGGGAGCAGGGGAGCTGTTTTTT. Translating gives CASSVGQGAGELFF.

This clonotype has just a few counts. V gene TRBV30 combines with J gene TRBJ2-3, with 9 bases identical to TRBD1. The V and J ends lost 1 base and 4 bases, in that order; junction bases with no gene match: 3. The germline V gene has CDR1 GTSNPN and CDR2 SVGIG (reference sequence). The CDR3 runs 14 residues. The CDR3 region has the DNA TGTGCCTGGAGTGGCACAGGGGGCGCAGATACGCAGTATTTT. Protein product: CAWSGTGGADTQYF.

The V and J genes are TRBV2 and TRBJ2-6; a weak D match, TRBD1 (6 bases). There are 14 residues in the CDR3. The germline V gene encodes CDR1 SNHLY and CDR2 FYNNEI. V lost 8 bases to trimming and J lost 0 bases, with 8 bases between them. CDR3 bases: TGTGCCAGCGAAGGGGGCTCTGGGGCCAACGTCCTGACTTTC. Protein: CASEGGSGANVLTF. The complete variable domain, with remaining parts taken from reference TRBV2 and TRBJ2-6, reads EPEVTQTPSHQVTQMGQEVILRCVPISNHLYFYWYRQILGQKVEFLVSFYNNEISEKSEIFDDQFSVERPDGSNFTLKIRSTKLEDSAMYFCASEGGSGANVLTFGAGSRLTVL.

The V call is TRBV11-2, the J call TRBJ2-7; 7 nucleotides line up with TRBD1. The CDR3 runs 16 residues. Losses at the gene ends were 1 base for V and 0 bases for J; bases not matched to a gene: 6. Germline V gene sequence: CDR1 SGHAT, CDR2 FQNNGV. The CDR3 sequence is CASSLGAAGGSYEQYF. The CDR3 region has the DNA TGTGCCAGCAGCTTAGGGGCGGCAGGGGGCTCCTACGAGCAGTACTTC. Looking up the rest from reference TRBV11-2 and TRBJ2-7 gives the full variable domain: EAGVAQSPRYKIIEKRQSVAFWCNPISGHATLYWYQQILGQGPKLLIQFQNNGVVDDSQLPKDRFSAERLKGVDSTLKIQPAKLEDSAVYLCASSLGAAGGSYEQYFGPGTRLTVT.

By proportion, this clonotype is medium-sized (0.01 to 0.1%). This chain links TRBV15 with TRBJ1-4, with 7 bases fitting TRBD1. Per germline, CDR1 LNHNV and CDR2 YYDKDF (reference sequence). CDR3 length equals 14 residues. Unmatched junction bases numbered 7, after V lost 5 bases and J lost 7 bases. The DNA of the CDR3 is TGTGCCACCAGCGGGACAGAAACGGGTGAAAAACTGTTTTTT. Translation gives CATSGTETGEKLFF.

This clonotype was seen a handful of times. This chain joins TRBV29-1 and TRBJ1-2; 7 bases are shared with TRBD1. From germline, CDR1 is SQVTM and CDR2 ANQGSEA. V lost 4 bases, J lost 4 bases, and 12 bases stayed unmatched. CDR3 size: 15 residues. In DNA, the CDR3 is TGCAGCGTTGGAGGCCGTCTGACAGGGAGCTATGGCTACACCTTC. This encodes CSVGGRLTGSYGYTF.

V usage is TRBV20-1 and J usage is TRBJ2-5; D call uncertain. The CDR3 spans 11 residues. CDR1 DFQATT and CDR2 SNEGSKA come from the germline V gene (reference sequence). Trimming took 5 bases from V and 0 from J, leaving 4 bases between them. CDR3 bases: TGCAGTGCTTTGTACCAAGAGACCCAGTACTTC. Translating gives CSALYQETQYF.

This clonotype is medium-sized (0.01 to 0.1%). The rearrangement uses TRBV10-3 and TRBJ2-1; the D gene is possibly TRBD1 (5 bases). Trimming took off 2 bases at V and 7 bases at J, with 12 bases between the two ends. The length of the CDR3 is 14 residues. Germline values: CDR1 ENHRY, CDR2 SYGVKD. The CDR3 DNA reads as TGTGCCATCAGTGAGACGCTCCAGGGAAATGAGCAGTTCTTC. Residues: CAISETLQGNEQFF.

This chain uses TRBV20-1 with TRBJ2-1; 8 nucleotides match TRBD1. V lost 0 bases and J lost 5; bases outside the gene matches: 9. CDR1 is DFQATT and CDR2 is SNEGSKA in the germline V gene (reference sequence). The CDR3 is made up of 16 amino acids. The CDR3, as DNA: TGCAGTGCTAGAGATTTAAGGACAGGGAAAAACAATGAGCAGTTCTTC. This translates into CSARDLRTGKNNEQFF.

The chain joins TRBV2 to TRBJ1-5, with D uncertain. There are 12 residues in the CDR3. The V end lost 4 bases, the J end lost 6 bases, and 7 bases lay between the germline ends. CDR1 is SNHLY and CDR2 is FYNNEI in the germline V gene. CDR3 in DNA: TGTGCCAGCAGTGGTCAGGTTCAGCCCCAGCATTTT. The encoded protein is CASSGQVQPQHF.

This clonotype showed up just once. The rearrangement joins TRBV5-6 to TRBJ2-1; 9 bases align to TRBD2. The V gene's germline CDR1 is SGHDT and CDR2 YYEEEE. The ends lost 1 base at V and 1 base at J; junction bases unmatched: 6. There are 17 residues in the CDR3. The CDR3 sequence is CASSLPSGGMSYNEQFF. The DNA for the CDR3 is TGTGCCAGCAGCTTGCCGAGCGGGGGGATGTCCTACAATGAGCAGTTCTTC.

This clonotype has ten or more counts. The chain has TRBV30 and TRBJ2-7; D is unresolved. Germline loops: CDR1 GTSNPN, CDR2 SVGIG (reference sequence). The CDR3 is 12 residues long. Trimming removed 0 bases at V and 2 bases at J, with 5 bases between. This chain's CDR3 is CAWSVYAYEQYF. For the CDR3, the DNA is TGTGCCTGGAGTGTATATGCCTACGAGCAGTACTTC.